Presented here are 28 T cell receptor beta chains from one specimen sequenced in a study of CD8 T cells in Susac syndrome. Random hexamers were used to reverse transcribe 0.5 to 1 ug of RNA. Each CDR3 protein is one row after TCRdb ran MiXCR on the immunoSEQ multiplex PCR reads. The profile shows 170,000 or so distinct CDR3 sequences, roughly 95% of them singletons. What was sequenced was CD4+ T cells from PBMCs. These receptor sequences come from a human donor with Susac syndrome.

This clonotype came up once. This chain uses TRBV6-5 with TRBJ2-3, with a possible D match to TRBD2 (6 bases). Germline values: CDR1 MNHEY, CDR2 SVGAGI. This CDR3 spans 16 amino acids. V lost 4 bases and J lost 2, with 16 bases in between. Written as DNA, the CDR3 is TGTGCCAGCAGTTCCCTCGGGGGACCCAACACAGATACGCAGTATTTT. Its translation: CASSSLGGPNTDTQYF.

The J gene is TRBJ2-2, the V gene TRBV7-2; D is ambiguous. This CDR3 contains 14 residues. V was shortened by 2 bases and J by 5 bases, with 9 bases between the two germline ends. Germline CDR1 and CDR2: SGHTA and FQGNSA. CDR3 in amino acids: CASSLRHVTGELFF. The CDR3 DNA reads TGTGCCAGCAGCTTAAGGCACGTGACCGGGGAGCTGTTTTTT.

The CDR3 sequence: CASSPARGTQYF. The CDR3 DNA follows: TGTGCCAGCAGCCCCGCGCGCGGGACCCAGTACTTC. The chain recombines TRBV28 with TRBJ2-5, with no clear D. With 6 bases removed from V and 7 bases from J, the gap between germline ends came to 12 bases. This CDR3 region has 12 residues. CDR1 is MDHEN and CDR2 is SYDVKM in the germline V gene.

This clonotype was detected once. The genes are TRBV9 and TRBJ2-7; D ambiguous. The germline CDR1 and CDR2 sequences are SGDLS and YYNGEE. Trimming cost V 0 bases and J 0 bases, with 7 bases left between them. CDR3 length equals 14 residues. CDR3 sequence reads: CASSVATGSYEQYF. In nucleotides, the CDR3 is TGTGCCAGCAGCGTAGCTACCGGCTCCTACGAGCAGTACTTC. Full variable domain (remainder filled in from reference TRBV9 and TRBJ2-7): DSGVTQTPKHLITATGQRVTLRCSPRSGDLSVYWYQQSLDQGLQFLIQYYNGEERAKGNILERFSAQQFPDLHSELNLSSLELGDSALYFCASSVATGSYEQYFGPGTRLTVT.

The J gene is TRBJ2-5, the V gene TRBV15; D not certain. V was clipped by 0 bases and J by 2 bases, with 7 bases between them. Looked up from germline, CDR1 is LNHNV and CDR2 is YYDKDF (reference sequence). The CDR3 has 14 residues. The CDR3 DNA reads TGTGCCACCAGCAGAGATATGGCTCAAGAGACCCAGTACTTC. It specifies CATSRDMAQETQYF.

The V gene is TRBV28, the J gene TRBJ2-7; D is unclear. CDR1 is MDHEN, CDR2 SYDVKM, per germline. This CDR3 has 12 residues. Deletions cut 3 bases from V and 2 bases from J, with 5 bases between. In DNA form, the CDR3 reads TGTGCCAGCAGTTTTAGGGCCTACGAGCAGTACTTC. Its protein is CASSFRAYEQYF.

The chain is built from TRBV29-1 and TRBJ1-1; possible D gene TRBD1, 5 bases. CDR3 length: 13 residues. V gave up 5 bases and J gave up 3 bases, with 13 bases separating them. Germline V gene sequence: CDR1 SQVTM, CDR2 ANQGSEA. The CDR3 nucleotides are TGCAGCGTTCGAGATGGGGGGGACACTGAAGCTTTCTTT. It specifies CSVRDGGDTEAFF.

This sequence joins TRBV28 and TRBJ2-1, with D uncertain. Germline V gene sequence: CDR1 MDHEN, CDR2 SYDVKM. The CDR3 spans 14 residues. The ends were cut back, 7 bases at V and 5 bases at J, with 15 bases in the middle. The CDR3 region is CASNGPVHHNEQFF. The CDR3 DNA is TGTGCCAGCAATGGGCCAGTCCACCACAATGAGCAGTTCTTC.

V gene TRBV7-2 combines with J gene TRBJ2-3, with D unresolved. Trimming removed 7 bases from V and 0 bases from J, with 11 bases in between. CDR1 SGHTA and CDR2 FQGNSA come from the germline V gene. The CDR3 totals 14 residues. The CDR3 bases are TGTGCCAGCAAGCCACAATCTAGCACAGATACGCAGTATTTT. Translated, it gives CASKPQSSTDTQYF.

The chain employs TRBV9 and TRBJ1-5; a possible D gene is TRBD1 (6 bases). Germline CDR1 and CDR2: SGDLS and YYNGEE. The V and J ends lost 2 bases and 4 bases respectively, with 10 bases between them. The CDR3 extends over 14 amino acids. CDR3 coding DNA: TGTGCCAGCAGCGTCGCAGGGGTAAATCAGCCCCAGCATTTT. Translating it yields CASSVAGVNQPQHF.

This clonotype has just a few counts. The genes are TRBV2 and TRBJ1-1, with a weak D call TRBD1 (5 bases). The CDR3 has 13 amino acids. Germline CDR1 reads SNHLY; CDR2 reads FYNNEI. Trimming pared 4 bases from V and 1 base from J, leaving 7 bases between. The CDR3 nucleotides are TGTGCCAGCAGTGGACAGCCGAACACTGAAGCTTTCTTT. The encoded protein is CASSGQPNTEAFF.

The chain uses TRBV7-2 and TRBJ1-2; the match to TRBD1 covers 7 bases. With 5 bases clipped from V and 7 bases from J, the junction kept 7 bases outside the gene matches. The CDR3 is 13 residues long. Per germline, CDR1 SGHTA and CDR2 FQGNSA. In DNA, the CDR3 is TGTGCCAGCAGCGTAAACAGGGGAGGTGGCTACACCTTC. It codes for CASSVNRGGGYTF.

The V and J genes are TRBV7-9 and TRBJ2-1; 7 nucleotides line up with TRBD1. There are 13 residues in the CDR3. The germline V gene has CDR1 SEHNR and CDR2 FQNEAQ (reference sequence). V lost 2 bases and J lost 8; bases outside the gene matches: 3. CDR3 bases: TGTGCCAGCAGCTTAACAACAGGGGATGAGCAGTTCTTC. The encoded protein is CASSLTTGDEQFF.

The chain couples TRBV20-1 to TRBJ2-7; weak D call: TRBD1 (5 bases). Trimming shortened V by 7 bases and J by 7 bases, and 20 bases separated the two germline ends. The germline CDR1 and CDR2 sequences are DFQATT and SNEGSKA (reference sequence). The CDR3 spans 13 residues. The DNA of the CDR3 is TGCAGTGTCTCCAGGGTGGGGATGAGTGAGCAGTACTTC. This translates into CSVSRVGMSEQYF.

The CDR3 sequence is CASNDASYGYTF. CDR3 sequence (DNA): TGTGCCAGCAATGACGCCTCCTATGGCTACACCTTC. The J gene is TRBJ1-2, the V gene TRBV25-1; no clear D gene. V gave up 7 bases and J gave up 4 bases, with 10 bases separating them. This CDR3 is 12 amino acids long. Looked up from germline, CDR1 is MGHDK and CDR2 is SYGVNS.

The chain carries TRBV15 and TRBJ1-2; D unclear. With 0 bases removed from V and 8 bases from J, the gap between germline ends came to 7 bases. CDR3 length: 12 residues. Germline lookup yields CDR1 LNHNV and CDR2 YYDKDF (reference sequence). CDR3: CATSRDLRGYTF. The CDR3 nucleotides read TGTGCCACCAGCAGAGATTTGAGGGGCTACACCTTC.

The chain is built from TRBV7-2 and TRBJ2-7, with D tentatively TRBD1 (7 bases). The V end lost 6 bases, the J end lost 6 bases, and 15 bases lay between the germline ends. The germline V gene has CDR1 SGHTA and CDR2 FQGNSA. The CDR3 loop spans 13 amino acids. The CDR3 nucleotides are TGTGCCAGCAGACCAGACAGGGACTCCGAGCAGTACTTC. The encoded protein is CASRPDRDSEQYF.

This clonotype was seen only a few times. The CDR3 spells CASSQPITDTQYF. CDR3 nucleotides: TGTGCCAGCAGCCAGCCGATCACAGATACGCAGTATTTT. This chain links TRBV3-1 with TRBJ2-3; the D is unclear. V was cut by 3 bases and J by 2 bases, with 6 bases left in between. Per germline, CDR1 LGHDT and CDR2 YNNKEL (reference sequence). The CDR3 consists of 13 residues.

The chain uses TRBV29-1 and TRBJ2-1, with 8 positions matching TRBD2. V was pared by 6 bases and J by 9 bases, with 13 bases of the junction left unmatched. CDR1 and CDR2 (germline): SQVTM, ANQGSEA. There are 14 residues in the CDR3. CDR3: CSVEPRGGAGEQFF. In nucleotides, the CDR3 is TGCAGCGTCGAACCCCGGGGGGGTGCAGGTGAGCAGTTCTTC.

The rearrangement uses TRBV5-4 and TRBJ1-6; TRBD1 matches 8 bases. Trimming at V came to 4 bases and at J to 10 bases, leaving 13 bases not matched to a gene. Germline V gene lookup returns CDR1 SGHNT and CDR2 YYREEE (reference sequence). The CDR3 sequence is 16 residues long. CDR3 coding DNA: TGTGCCAGCAGCCCAAACCAGGGGGCCGCCGGCTCACCCCTCCACTTT. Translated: CASSPNQGAAGSPLHF.

The CDR3 protein is CASSPRGLTYEQYV. CDR3 sequence (DNA): TGCGCCAGCAGCCCCAGGGGGCTTACCTACGAGCAGTACGTC. The chain employs TRBV5-1 and TRBJ2-7, with 8 bases that match TRBD1. V shed 4 bases and J 2 bases; nucleotides not matched to a gene: 5. The germline gives CDR1 SGHRS, CDR2 YFSETQ. This CDR3 comprises 14 residues.

The CDR3 DNA reads TGTGCCAGCAGTTACCCCCTCGGACGAACTGCTGAAGCTTTCTTT. Amino acid sequence: CASSYPLGRTAEAFF. The chain couples TRBV6-2 or TRBV6-3 to TRBJ1-1, with unresolved D. CDR3 length: 15 amino acids. The ends were cut back, 2 bases at V and 6 bases at J, with 16 bases in the middle. Germline V gene sequence: CDR1 MNHEY, CDR2 SVGEGT.

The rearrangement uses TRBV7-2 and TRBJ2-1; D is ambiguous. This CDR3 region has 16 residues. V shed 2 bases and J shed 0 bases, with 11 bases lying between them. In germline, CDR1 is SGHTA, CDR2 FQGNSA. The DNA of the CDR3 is TGTGCCAGCAGCTTAACCGGGCTCCCCTCCTACAATGAGCAGTTCTTC. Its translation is CASSLTGLPSYNEQFF.

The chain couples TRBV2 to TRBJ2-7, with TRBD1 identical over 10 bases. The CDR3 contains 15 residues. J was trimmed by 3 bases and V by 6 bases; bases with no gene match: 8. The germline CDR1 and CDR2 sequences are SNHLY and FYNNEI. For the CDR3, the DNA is TGTGCCAGCAGCCGAGGGACAGGGGCTTACTACGAGCAGTACTTC. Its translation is CASSRGTGAYYEQYF.

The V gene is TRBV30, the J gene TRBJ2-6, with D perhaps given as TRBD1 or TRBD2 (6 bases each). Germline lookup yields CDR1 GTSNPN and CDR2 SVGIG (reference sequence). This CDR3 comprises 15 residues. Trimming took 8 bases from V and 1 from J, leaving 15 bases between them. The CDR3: CARSGGQSGANVLTF. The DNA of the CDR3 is TGTGCCCGGTCCGGGGGACAATCTGGGGCCAACGTCCTGACTTTC.

The CDR3 sequence: CSARGDRDGYGYTF. DNA of the CDR3: TGCAGTGCTAGGGGGGACAGGGATGGATATGGCTACACCTTC. This chain uses TRBV20-1 with TRBJ1-2; 9 bases are shared with TRBD1. V lost 3 bases, J lost 5 bases, and 7 bases stayed unmatched. The germline CDR1 and CDR2 sequences are DFQATT and SNEGSKA (reference sequence). The CDR3 spans 14 residues.

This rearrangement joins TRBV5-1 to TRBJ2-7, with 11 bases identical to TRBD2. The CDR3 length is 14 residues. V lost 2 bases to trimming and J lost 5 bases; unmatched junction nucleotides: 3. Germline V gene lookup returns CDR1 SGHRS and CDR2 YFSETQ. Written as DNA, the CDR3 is TGCGCCAGCAGCTTCACTAGCGGGAGCAACGAGCAGTACTTC. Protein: CASSFTSGSNEQYF.

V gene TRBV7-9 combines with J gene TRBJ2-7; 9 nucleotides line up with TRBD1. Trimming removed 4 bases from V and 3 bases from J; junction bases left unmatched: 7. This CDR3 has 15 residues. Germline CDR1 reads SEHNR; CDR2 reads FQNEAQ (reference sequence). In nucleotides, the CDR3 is TGTGCCAGCAGCTCATGGACAGGGGCAAGCTACGAGCAGTACTTC. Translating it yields CASSSWTGASYEQYF. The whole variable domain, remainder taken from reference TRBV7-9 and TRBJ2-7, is DTGVSQNPRHKITKRGQNVTFRCDPISEHNRLYWYRQTLGQGPEFLTYFQNEAQLEKSRLLSDRFSAERPKGSFSTLEIQRTEQGDSAMYLCASSSWTGASYEQYFGPGTRLTVT.